Listed here are 2 T cell receptor beta chains from one sample, sequenced in a study of shared clonotypes between healthy human individuals. Clones were read by immunoSEQ multiplex PCR, and TCRdb kept only the in-frame ones, dropping some. Of hundreds of thousands of clones listed, roughly 72% are singletons. Sequencing input: PBMCs. Receptor source: a woman between 35 and 50 years old in good health. Some clones in this sample may be carry-over from other donors' samples.

The genes are TRBV11-1 and TRBJ2-1; a possible D gene is TRBD2 (6 bases). V lost 5 bases and J lost 7, with 18 bases in between. Per germline, CDR1 SGHAT and CDR2 FQDESV (reference sequence). The CDR3 is 15 amino acids. This chain's CDR3 is CASSPFGSSINEQFF. The CDR3 DNA reads as TGTGCCAGCAGCCCATTCGGGAGCTCGATTAATGAGCAGTTCTTC.

The table lists this clone with a few counts. CDR3 amino acids: CASAPFGDQPQHF. The CDR3 region has the DNA TGTGCCAGCGCACCTTTCGGGGATCAGCCCCAGCATTTT. The chain recombines TRBV6-5 with TRBJ1-5; D ambiguous. V lost 8 bases to trimming and J lost 5 bases, with 13 bases between them. This CDR3 comprises 13 residues. Germline CDR1 is MNHEY and CDR2 is SVGAGI.